Sequencing of this T cell receptor (beta chain) was carried out in a study of T cell changes during pregnancy in multiple sclerosis. Clones were read by immunoSEQ multiplex PCR, and TCRdb kept only the in-frame ones, dropping some. The table lists fewer than 65,000 clones, roughly nine tenths of them singletons. The V gene end was trimmed by 0 bases and the J gene end by 7 bases; junction bases not matched to a gene: 14. CDR3 length: 17 residues. The germline V gene has CDR1 LGHNA and CDR2 YSLEER. The sequencing here drew on peripheral blood, taken after pregnancy. The V and J genes are TRBV4-3 and TRBJ1-2; 7 positions agree with TRBD1. This clonotype was obtained from a female donor in good health, enrolled as a control in a pregnancy study. The CDR3, as DNA: TGCGCCAGCAGCCAAGACCTAGGCATGACAGGGTATGGTGGCTACACCTTC. This gives the protein CASSQDLGMTGYGGYTF.